The clone carrying this TCR beta chain came up a few times. Its antigen is unknown. This record comes from a study of T-cell memory formation after mild COVID-19. Broader study findings: There were some responding clones in pre-infection memory, which suggested that cross-reactive memory had joined.

The CDR3 is 16 amino acids. Germline-derived CDR1 and CDR2 are SGHTA and FQGNSA. The V segment lost 2 bases and the J segment 4 bases; nucleotides outside the gene matches: 6. TCRdb processed the 5' RACE reads anew with MiXCR; each CDR3 protein has one entry. There are about 200,000 distinct CDR3 sequences in the sample; around 8.8% occur only once, and 3.5% to 4% lies in the top ten. The receptor was isolated from a man aged 18 to 30 who had mild COVID-19 (a few samples of this study predate the infection). Cell type and time point are not known. Input material: PBMCs or a T cell subset sorted from them (not recorded which). V usage is TRBV7-2 and J usage is TRBJ2-5; 11 bases fit TRBD2. This CDR3 is CASSLSALAGGETQYF. The CDR3 DNA follows: TGTGCCAGCAGCTTATCGGCCCTAGCGGGGGGAGAGACCCAGTACTTC. The variable domain in full, with the rest retrieved from reference TRBV7-2 and TRBJ2-5, is GAGVSQSPSNKVTEKGKDVELRCDPISGHTALYWYRQSLGQGLEFLIYFQGNSAPDKSGLPSDRFSAERTGGSVSTLTIQRTQQEDSAVYLCASSLSALAGGETQYFGPGTRLLVL.